This TCR beta chain was sequenced during a study of graft-versus-host responses after intestinal transplantation. Study overall: Every transplant recipient was induced with anti-thymocyte globulin, then maintained on tacrolimus and steroids for around 3 years.

About this clone itself: As yet, its antigen is unknown.

Study outcomes and limitations: Within the allografts of patients who had graft-donor T cell macrochimerism, graft-versus-host to host-versus-graft clonal ratios were high. GvH clones were found in recipient marrow; some appeared first in ileum or blood.

This CDR3 has 13 residues. The V and J ends lost 5 bases and 1 base respectively, with 5 bases between them. Germline V lookup: CDR1 LNHDA, CDR2 SQIVND (reference sequence). TCRdb's copy holds only in-frame clones and misses some; the assay was immunoSEQ multiplex PCR. The sample has about 51,000 clones, roughly 90% seen once; the top ten hold around 0.6%. Here the sequenced sample was unstimulated CD4+ T cells sorted from spleen or lymph node cells, taken before transplant. The sequence was obtained from a human donor who was the organ donor for an intestinal transplant. The rearrangement joins TRBV19 to TRBJ2-2; D gene ambiguous. The CDR3 DNA sequence: TGTGCCAGTAGTTCCCGGAACACCGGGGAGCTGTTTTTT. Its translation: CASSSRNTGELFF.